This T cell receptor (beta chain) derives from a study of beta chain features in type 1 diabetes. Findings of the study overall: Researchers cautioned that cDNA sequencing could over-represent cells with high TCR expression. Patients and controls would be equally affected if PCR favored shorter templates. Any HLA effect on TCRB rearrangement was left unresolved by small sub-analyses.

For this clone: Its specificity is not known.

Isolation of CD4+ naive, central memory, regulatory and stem cell-like memory cells was achieved by sorting via CD45RO/CCR7/CD25/CD127/CD95/CD27. The CDR3 is made up of 17 amino acids. The germline gives CDR1 SGHVS, CDR2 FQNEAQ. V was clipped by 1 base and J by 5 bases; unmatched bases: 10. Expressed TCRB transcripts got sequenced, as all isolated RNA was reverse transcribed. TCRdb's table, derived via immunoSEQ multiplex PCR, lists solely in-frame clones and lacks some. The data hold fewer than 550,000 clones, with over 10% observed a single time. The receptor's source is a woman aged 18 to 35 in good health. Sample: naive CD4+ T cells from blood. This rearrangement joins TRBV7-8 to TRBJ2-7; 11 bases are a match to TRBD2. The CDR3 nucleotides read TGTGCCAGCAGCTTAGGGAGAAAACTAGCGGGAGATAACGAGCAGTACTTC. Its protein is CASSLGRKLAGDNEQYF.